This passage covers 22 T cell receptor beta chains from one sample sequenced in a study of T cell changes during pregnancy in multiple sclerosis. Assay: immunoSEQ multiplex PCR; the TCRdb copy retains only in-frame clones and omits some. Altogether some 28,000 clones are present, 89% being singletons, with the ten largest covering about 0.58%. The specimen was CD4+ T cells from peripheral blood mononuclear cells, collected in the first trimester of pregnancy. The receptors originated from a female donor in good health, enrolled as a control in a pregnancy study.

The chain links TRBV7-8 to TRBJ2-1, with 9 bases identical to TRBD1. V shed 3 bases and J 4 bases; nucleotides not matched to a gene: 16. Germline lookup yields CDR1 SGHVS and CDR2 FQNEAQ. The CDR3 totals 19 residues. The CDR3 sequence: CASSFRLGRTGGSYNEQFF. CDR3 sequence (DNA): TGTGCCAGCAGCTTCCGGCTAGGGAGAACAGGGGGCAGTTACAATGAGCAGTTCTTC.

The chain has TRBV5-1 and TRBJ2-3, with 7 bases matching TRBD2. Trimming at V came to 4 bases and at J to 0 bases, leaving 17 bases not matched to a gene. The CDR3 loop spans 19 amino acids. Germline CDR1 SGHRS, CDR2 YFSETQ. DNA for the CDR3: TGCGCCAGCAGCGCGAGTTCTAGCGGATCCATAATTAGCACAGATACGCAGTATTTT. As protein: CASSASSSGSIISTDTQYF.

The V call is TRBV11-2, the J call TRBJ2-1, with TRBD2 matching over 8 bases. The CDR3 consists of 15 residues. Germline lookup yields CDR1 SGHAT and CDR2 FQNNGV. V lost 1 base, J lost 6 bases, and 5 bases stayed unmatched. CDR3 protein: CASSLGRGALNEQFF. CDR3 nucleotide sequence: TGTGCCAGCAGCTTAGGGCGGGGGGCACTCAATGAGCAGTTCTTC.

This chain connects TRBV27 to TRBJ1-1, with TRBD1 matching over 7 bases. Germline V gene lookup returns CDR1 MNHEY and CDR2 SMNVEV (reference sequence). The CDR3 totals 16 residues. V was clipped by 2 bases and J by 4 bases; unmatched bases: 10. The chain's CDR3 is CASSLVQGVGGTEAFF. CDR3 sequence (DNA): TGTGCCAGCAGTTTAGTTCAGGGGGTAGGAGGCACTGAAGCTTTCTTT.

The CDR3 DNA sequence: TGTGCCAGCAGAAAAACAGGGGGGGCCTGGGACACTGAAGCTTTCTTT. Protein: CASRKTGGAWDTEAFF. This sequence joins TRBV7-2 and TRBJ1-1, with 8 positions matching TRBD1. Germline trimming cut 6 bases from V and 3 bases from J; bases unmatched to any gene: 12. The CDR3 runs 16 residues. CDR1 and CDR2 from the germline V gene are SGHTA and FQGNSA.

The V and J genes are TRBV4-1 and TRBJ2-1; 9 positions match TRBD1. Germline trimming cut 2 bases from V and 10 bases from J; bases unmatched to any gene: 15. CDR1 MGHRA and CDR2 YSYEKL come from the germline V gene. The CDR3 totals 17 residues. The CDR3 loop reads CASSQPPGQGIGREQFF. The DNA of the CDR3 is TGCGCCAGCAGCCAACCCCCGGGACAGGGAATCGGGAGAGAGCAGTTCTTC.

The CDR3 protein is CAWRDVGLAINEQFF. As DNA, the CDR3 is TGTGCCTGGAGGGACGTGGGACTAGCGATCAATGAGCAGTTCTTC. The chain carries TRBV30 and TRBJ2-1; 10 nucleotides match TRBD2. Per the germline V gene, CDR1 is GTSNPN and CDR2 is SVGIG (reference sequence). Trimming cost V 3 bases and J 6 bases; bases outside gene matches: 8. This CDR3 has 15 residues.

The chain couples TRBV11-2 to TRBJ2-1; D may be TRBD2 (5 bases). V gave up 4 bases and J gave up 4 bases, with 8 bases separating them. CDR1 is SGHAT, CDR2 FQNNGV, per germline. The CDR3 covers 13 residues. The CDR3 sequence: CASSSAGYNEQFF. The CDR3, as DNA: TGTGCCAGCAGCTCCGCGGGTTACAATGAGCAGTTCTTC.

This sequence joins TRBV4-2 and TRBJ2-7; D possibly corresponds to TRBD2 (6 bases). The CDR3 consists of 16 residues. The V end lost 1 base, the J end lost 7 bases, and 20 bases lay between the germline ends. Per the germline V gene, CDR1 is LGHNA and CDR2 is YNFKEQ. CDR3 DNA: TGTGCCAGCAGCCAAGTTACGGGAGATGGGTTCTGGGAGCAGTACTTC. Translation: CASSQVTGDGFWEQYF.

This clone was detected a few times. The CDR3 loop reads CASSFGTGYEKLFF. The DNA of the CDR3 is TGTGCCAGCAGCTTCGGGACAGGGTACGAAAAACTGTTTTTT. J is TRBJ1-4 and V is TRBV5-6; 9 bases are a match to TRBD1. With 2 bases clipped from V and 8 bases from J, the junction kept 4 bases outside the gene matches. CDR3 size: 14 residues. Germline CDR1 and CDR2: SGHDT and YYEEEE.

The rearrangement uses TRBV27 and TRBJ1-4; tentative D call: TRBD1 (6 bases). The CDR3 has 14 residues. CDR1 is MNHEY, CDR2 SMNVEV, per germline (reference sequence). Trimming removed 2 bases from V and 7 bases from J, with 11 bases in between. CDR3 in DNA: TGTGCCAGCAGTTTACTGGGGGCCGGTGAAAAACTGTTTTTT. Translated, it gives CASSLLGAGEKLFF.

The chain carries TRBV25-1 and TRBJ2-1; tentatively, D is TRBD1 (5 bases). The V end was cut by 6 bases, the J end by 4 bases, with 16 bases between. In germline, CDR1 is MGHDK, CDR2 SYGVNS. The CDR3 length is 15 residues. As DNA, the CDR3 is TGTGCCAGCAGCCACGCACTCCGGACATACAATGAGCAGTTCTTC. Protein sequence: CASSHALRTYNEQFF.

The V gene is TRBV4-2, the J gene TRBJ2-1, with D uncertain. Trimming stripped 0 bases from V and 0 bases from J, with 12 bases between. The CDR3 contains 17 residues. Germline V gene sequence: CDR1 LGHNA, CDR2 YNFKEQ. CDR3 DNA sequence: TGTGCCAGCAGCCAAGATAGCCGATTTAGCTCCTACAATGAGCAGTTCTTC. Protein sequence: CASSQDSRFSSYNEQFF.

The CDR3 sequence is CASSTAGGPVIQFF. In DNA, the CDR3 is TGTGCCAGCAGCACCGCGGGAGGGCCGGTTATTCAGTTCTTC. This chain links TRBV27 with TRBJ2-1, with 9 bases fitting TRBD2. The germline CDR1 and CDR2 sequences are MNHEY and SMNVEV (reference sequence). Losses at the gene ends were 6 bases for V and 13 bases for J; bases not matched to a gene: 13. This CDR3 has 14 residues.

The gene calls are TRBV6-1 and TRBJ1-5; tentatively, D is TRBD1 (6 bases). V was clipped by 8 bases and J by 3 bases, with 17 bases between them. This CDR3 spans 15 amino acids. Germline V gene data show CDR1 as MNHNS and CDR2 as SASEGT. CDR3 in amino acids: CASVRRDIDNQPQHF. The CDR3 DNA reads as TGTGCCAGCGTTCGAAGGGACATCGACAATCAGCCCCAGCATTTT.

The chain joins TRBV10-3 to TRBJ2-7, with TRBD2 matching over 8 bases. V dropped 8 bases and J dropped 8; count of bases not matched to a gene: 14. Germline lookup yields CDR1 ENHRY and CDR2 SYGVKD. The CDR3 covers 14 residues. CDR3 bases: TGTGCCATCGGAGAGGGACTAGAAGGAGGAAAGCAGTACTTC. Translating it yields CAIGEGLEGGKQYF.

This clone is a singleton in its sample. For the CDR3, the DNA is TGTGCCAGCAGTGAAGCGGACAGGGTGGCGCAGTATTTT. Amino acids: CASSEADRVAQYF. This chain uses TRBV6-1 with TRBJ2-3; TRBD1 aligns across 8 bases. CDR3 length: 13 residues. The V and J ends lost 0 bases and 10 bases, in that order; junction bases with no gene match: 3. Germline CDR1 is MNHNS and CDR2 is SASEGT.

This chain uses TRBV9 with TRBJ2-1, with TRBD2 identical over 11 bases. After removal of 2 bases from V and 4 bases from J, the junction contained 8 bases not matched to a gene. The CDR3 covers 17 residues. Germline CDR1 and CDR2: SGDLS and YYNGEE. CDR3: CASSVRGSGGGYNEQFF. The CDR3 DNA is TGTGCCAGCAGCGTGAGGGGTAGCGGGGGGGGATACAATGAGCAGTTCTTC.

The chain recombines TRBV11-2 with TRBJ2-5; 14 nucleotides match TRBD2. This CDR3 has 18 amino acids. V dropped 5 bases and J dropped 2; count of bases not matched to a gene: 10. The germline CDR1 and CDR2 sequences are SGHAT and FQNNGV. The CDR3 sequence is CASSVRLAGGRSQETQYF. Written as DNA, the CDR3 is TGTGCCAGCAGCGTAAGACTAGCGGGAGGGCGGTCACAAGAGACCCAGTACTTC.

The CDR3 region has the DNA TGTGCCAGCAGCTTGGGCGGGGCAGGGGGAAACGAGCAGTACTTC. Protein product: CASSLGGAGGNEQYF. The chain couples TRBV7-2 to TRBJ2-7; D perhaps matches TRBD1 (7 bases). CDR1 and CDR2 (germline): SGHTA, FQGNSA. V was shortened by 3 bases and J by 5 bases, with 17 bases between the two germline ends. The CDR3 totals 15 residues. The full variable domain, rest sourced from reference TRBV7-2 and TRBJ2-7, is GAGVSQSPSNKVTEKGKDVELRCDPISGHTALYWYRQSLGQGLEFLIYFQGNSAPDKSGLPSDRFSAERTGGSVSTLTIQRTQQEDSAVYLCASSLGGAGGNEQYFGPGTRLTVT.

The rearrangement joins TRBV7-8 to TRBJ2-1, with 7 bases lining up with TRBD2. The V gene's germline CDR1 is SGHVS and CDR2 FQNEAQ. This CDR3 contains 16 residues. Unmatched junction bases numbered 13, after V lost 6 bases and J lost 5 bases. The DNA of the CDR3 is TGTGCCAGCAGGCCAGGGCGGGGGAGGGAAAACAATGAGCAGTTCTTC. Protein product: CASRPGRGRENNEQFF.

This clone was seen once. V is TRBV30 and J is TRBJ1-2; no clear D. This CDR3 spans 14 amino acids. Germline V gene sequence: CDR1 GTSNPN, CDR2 SVGIG (reference sequence). V gave up 3 bases and J gave up 2 bases, with 13 bases separating them. DNA for the CDR3: TGTGCCTGGAGCCAGGCACCTCTCAACTATGGCTACACCTTC. This translates into CAWSQAPLNYGYTF. Combining the CDR3 with reference TRBV30 and TRBJ1-2 gives the whole variable domain SQTIHQWPATLVQPVGSPLSLECTVEGTSNPNLYWYRQAAGRGLQLLFYSVGIGQISSEVPQNLSASRPQDRQFILSSKKLLLSDSGFYLCAWSQAPLNYGYTFGSGTRLTVV.